Detailed here is one T cell receptor (beta chain). In its sample, this clonotype comes out as medium-sized (0.01 to 0.1%). Its antigen is not yet known. No base qualities exist here, and no much larger clone lies one base off it. This record comes from a study (dated by TCRdb to between 2015 and 2016). As for the study more broadly: The research examined where HIV persistence comes from in people whose immune systems controlled HIV infection without treatment.

The library was made by 5' RACE. Sequencing relied on an Illumina HiSeq 2000. The public reads were reanalyzed by TCRdb: fastp trimming at Q25, MiXCR alignment, in-frame beta chains only. Every CDR3 protein is listed once, alongside the most common genes and DNA of its rows. For this sample the table gives almost 3,000 distinct CDR3 sequences, of which approximately 7.2% were detected only once. The ten largest clones take up less than 6.5% of the sample. CDR3 length: 16 amino acids, cysteine to phenylalanine. The CDR3 DNA has 48 bases and is translated from base 1. The germline ends are 11 bases apart after V is trimmed by 0 bases and J by 2 bases. CDR1 and CDR2, looked up from the germline V gene, are SGHVS and FNYEAQ.

Recombination connected TRBV7-6 to TRBJ1-5, with no D gene named confidently. The sequence was obtained from a female donor with HIV. Input material: total memory T cells from blood PBMCs. The sample's cell subset or site label, decoded: transitional memory CD4+ T cells. The CDR3 loop reads CASSLAIGKGNQPQHF. The bases are TGTGCCAGCAGCTTAGCTATAGGGAAGGGCAATCAGCCCCAGCATTTT.